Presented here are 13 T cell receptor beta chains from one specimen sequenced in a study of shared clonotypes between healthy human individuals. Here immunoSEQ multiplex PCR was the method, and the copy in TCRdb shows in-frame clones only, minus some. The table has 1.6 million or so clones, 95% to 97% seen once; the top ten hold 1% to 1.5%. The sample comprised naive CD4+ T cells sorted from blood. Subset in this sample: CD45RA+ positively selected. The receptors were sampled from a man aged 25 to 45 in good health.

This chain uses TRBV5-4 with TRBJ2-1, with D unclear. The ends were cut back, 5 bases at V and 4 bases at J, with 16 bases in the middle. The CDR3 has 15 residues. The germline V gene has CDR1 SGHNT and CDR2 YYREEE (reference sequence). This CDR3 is CASRLPSASYNEQFF. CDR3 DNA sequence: TGTGCCAGCAGGTTACCCTCGGCGTCTTACAATGAGCAGTTCTTC.

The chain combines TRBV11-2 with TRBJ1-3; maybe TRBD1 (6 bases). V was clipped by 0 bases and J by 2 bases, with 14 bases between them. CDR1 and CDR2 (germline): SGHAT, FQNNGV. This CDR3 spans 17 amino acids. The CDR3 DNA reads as TGTGCCAGCAGCTTAGACGGAACAGGGATGGCTGGAAACACCATATATTTT. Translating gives CASSLDGTGMAGNTIYF.

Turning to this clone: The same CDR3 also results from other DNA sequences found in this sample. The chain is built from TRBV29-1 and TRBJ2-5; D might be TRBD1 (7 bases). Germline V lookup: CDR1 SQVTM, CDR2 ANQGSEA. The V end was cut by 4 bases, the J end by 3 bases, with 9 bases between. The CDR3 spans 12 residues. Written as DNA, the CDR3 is TGCAGCGTTGGCAGGGGGGAAGAGACCCAGTACTTC. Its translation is CSVGRGEETQYF.

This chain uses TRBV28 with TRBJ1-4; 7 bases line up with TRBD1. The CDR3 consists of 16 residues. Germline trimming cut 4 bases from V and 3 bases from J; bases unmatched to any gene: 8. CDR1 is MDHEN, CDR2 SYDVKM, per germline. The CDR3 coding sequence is TGTGCCAGCAGTTCCGTCAGGGGGGTAGCTAATGAAAAACTGTTTTTT. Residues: CASSSVRGVANEKLFF.

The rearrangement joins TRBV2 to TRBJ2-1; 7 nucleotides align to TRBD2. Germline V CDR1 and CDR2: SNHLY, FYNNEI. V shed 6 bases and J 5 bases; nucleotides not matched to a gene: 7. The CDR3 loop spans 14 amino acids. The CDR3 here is CASREWRENNEQFF. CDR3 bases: TGTGCCAGCAGAGAATGGCGGGAGAACAATGAGCAGTTCTTC.

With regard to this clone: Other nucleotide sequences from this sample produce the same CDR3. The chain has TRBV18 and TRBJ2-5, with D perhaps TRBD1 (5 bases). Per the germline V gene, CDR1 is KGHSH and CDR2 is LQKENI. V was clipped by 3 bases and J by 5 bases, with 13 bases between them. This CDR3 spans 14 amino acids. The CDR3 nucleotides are TGTGCCAGCTCACCTCAGGGTCTCCGGGAGACCCAGTACTTC. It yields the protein CASSPQGLRETQYF.

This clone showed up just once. This CDR3 is CASSWTVGSGANVLTF. Written as DNA, the CDR3 is TGCGCCAGCAGCTGGACAGTTGGCTCTGGGGCCAACGTCCTGACTTTC. This rearrangement joins TRBV5-1 to TRBJ2-6; D might be TRBD1 (6 bases). The germline V gene has CDR1 SGHRS and CDR2 YFSETQ. V shed 3 bases and J shed 0 bases, with 10 bases lying between them. The CDR3 consists of 16 residues.

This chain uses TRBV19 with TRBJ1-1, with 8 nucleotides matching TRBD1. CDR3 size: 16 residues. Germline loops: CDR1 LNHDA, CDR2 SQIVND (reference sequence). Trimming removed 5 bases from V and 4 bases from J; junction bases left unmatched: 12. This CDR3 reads CASSSGAGGFPTEAFF. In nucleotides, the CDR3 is TGTGCCAGTAGTTCGGGGGCAGGGGGCTTTCCCACTGAAGCTTTCTTT.

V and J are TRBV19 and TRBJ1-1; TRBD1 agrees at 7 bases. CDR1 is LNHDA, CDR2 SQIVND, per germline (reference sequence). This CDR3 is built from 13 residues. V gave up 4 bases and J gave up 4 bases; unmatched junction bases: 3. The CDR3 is CASSKGAGTEAFF. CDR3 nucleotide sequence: TGTGCCAGTAGTAAGGGGGCTGGCACTGAAGCTTTCTTT.

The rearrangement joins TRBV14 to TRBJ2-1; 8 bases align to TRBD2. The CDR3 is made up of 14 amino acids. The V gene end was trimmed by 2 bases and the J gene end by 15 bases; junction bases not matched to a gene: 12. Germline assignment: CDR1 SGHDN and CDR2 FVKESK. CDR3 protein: CASSQSFGTRHPFF. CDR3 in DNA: TGTGCCAGCAGCCAATCGTTCGGGACTAGACACCCGTTCTTC.

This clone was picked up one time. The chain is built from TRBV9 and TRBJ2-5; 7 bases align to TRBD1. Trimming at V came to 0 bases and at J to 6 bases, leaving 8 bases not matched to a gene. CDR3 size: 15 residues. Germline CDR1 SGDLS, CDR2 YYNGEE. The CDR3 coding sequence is TGTGCCAGCAGCGTAGGACAGGGTTGGTCCAAGACCCAGTACTTC. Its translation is CASSVGQGWSKTQYF.

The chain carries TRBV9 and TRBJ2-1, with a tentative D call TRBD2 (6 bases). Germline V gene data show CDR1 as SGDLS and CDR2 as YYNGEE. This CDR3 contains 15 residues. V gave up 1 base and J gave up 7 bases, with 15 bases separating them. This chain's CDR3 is CASSVRREKRNEQFF. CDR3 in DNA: TGTGCCAGCAGCGTACGCCGGGAGAAGAGAAATGAGCAGTTCTTC.

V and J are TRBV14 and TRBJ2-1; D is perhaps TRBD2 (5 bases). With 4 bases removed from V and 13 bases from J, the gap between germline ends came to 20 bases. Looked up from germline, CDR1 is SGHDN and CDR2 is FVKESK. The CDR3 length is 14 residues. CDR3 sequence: CASSPRTQKQTQFF. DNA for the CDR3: TGTGCCAGCAGCCCAAGGACTCAAAAACAGACCCAGTTCTTC.